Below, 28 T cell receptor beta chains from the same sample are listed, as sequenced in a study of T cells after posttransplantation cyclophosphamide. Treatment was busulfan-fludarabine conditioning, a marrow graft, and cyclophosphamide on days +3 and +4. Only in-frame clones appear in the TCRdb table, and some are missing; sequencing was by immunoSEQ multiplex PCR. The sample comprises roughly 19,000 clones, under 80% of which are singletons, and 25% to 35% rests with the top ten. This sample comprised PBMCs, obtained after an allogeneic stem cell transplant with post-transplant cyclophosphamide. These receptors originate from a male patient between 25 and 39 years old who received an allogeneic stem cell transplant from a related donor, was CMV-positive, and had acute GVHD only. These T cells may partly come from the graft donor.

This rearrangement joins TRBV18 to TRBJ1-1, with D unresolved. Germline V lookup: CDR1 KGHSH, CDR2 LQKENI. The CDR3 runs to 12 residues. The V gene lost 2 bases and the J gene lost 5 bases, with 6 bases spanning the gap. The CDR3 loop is CASSPGQTEAFF. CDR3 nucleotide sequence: TGTGCCAGCTCACCAGGGCAAACTGAAGCTTTCTTT.

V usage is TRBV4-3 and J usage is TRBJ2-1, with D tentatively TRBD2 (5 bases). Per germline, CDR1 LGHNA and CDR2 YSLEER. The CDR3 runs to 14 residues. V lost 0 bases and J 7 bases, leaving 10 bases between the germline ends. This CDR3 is CASSQDTSRNEQFF. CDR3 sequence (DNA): TGCGCCAGCAGCCAAGATACTAGTAGGAATGAGCAGTTCTTC.

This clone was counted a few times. The CDR3 protein is CASSHPTGAQYF. The CDR3 nucleotides read TGCGCCAGCAGCCACCCGACAGGGGCCCAGTACTTC. The V and J genes are TRBV5-1 and TRBJ2-5; TRBD1 matches at 8 bases. There are 12 residues in the CDR3. J gave up 9 bases and V 4 bases, and 5 bases lay outside the gene matches. CDR1 SGHRS and CDR2 YFSETQ come from the germline V gene. Drawing the rest from reference TRBV5-1 and TRBJ2-5, the complete variable domain is KAGVTQTPRYLIKTRGQQVTLSCSPISGHRSVSWYQQTPGQGLQFLFEYFSETQRNKGNFPGRFSGRQFSNSRSEMNVSTLELGDSALYLCASSHPTGAQYFGPGTRLLVL.

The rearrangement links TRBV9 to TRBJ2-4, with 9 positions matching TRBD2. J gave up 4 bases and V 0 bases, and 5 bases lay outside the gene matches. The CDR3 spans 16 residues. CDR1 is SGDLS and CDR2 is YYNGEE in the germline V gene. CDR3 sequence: CASSVGTSVIKNIQYF. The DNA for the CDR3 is TGTGCCAGCAGCGTAGGGACTAGCGTAATTAAAAACATTCAGTACTTC.

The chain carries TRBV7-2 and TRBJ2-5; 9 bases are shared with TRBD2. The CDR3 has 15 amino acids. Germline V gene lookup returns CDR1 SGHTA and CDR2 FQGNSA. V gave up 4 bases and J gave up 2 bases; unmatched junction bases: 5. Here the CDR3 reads CASSWAGGGQETQYF. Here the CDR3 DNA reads TGTGCCAGCAGCTGGGCGGGGGGGGGACAAGAGACCCAGTACTTC.

CDR3 protein: CASYGTVSSNEQFF. The CDR3 DNA reads as TGTGCCAGCTACGGGACAGTGAGTTCCAATGAGCAGTTCTTC. The rearrangement joins TRBV18 to TRBJ2-1, with 7 bases identical to TRBD1. The ends lost 7 bases at V and 6 bases at J; junction bases unmatched: 9. CDR3 size: 14 residues. Germline loops: CDR1 KGHSH, CDR2 LQKENI.

The CDR3 spells CASSGVFGTGGGYTF. As DNA, the CDR3 is TGTGCCAGCAGCGGAGTTTTTGGGACAGGCGGTGGCTACACCTTC. This chain links TRBV6-4 with TRBJ1-2, with 8 bases lining up with TRBD1. The CDR3 has 15 residues. Trimming at V came to 6 bases and at J to 7 bases, leaving 13 bases not matched to a gene. Germline CDR1 is MRHNA and CDR2 is SNTAGT.

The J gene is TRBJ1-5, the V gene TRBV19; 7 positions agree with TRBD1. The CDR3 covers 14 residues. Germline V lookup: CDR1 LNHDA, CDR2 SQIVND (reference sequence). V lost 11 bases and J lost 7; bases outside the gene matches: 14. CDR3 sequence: CASIQGGRGQPQHF. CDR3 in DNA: TGTGCCTCCATCCAGGGGGGTCGAGGACAGCCCCAGCATTTT.

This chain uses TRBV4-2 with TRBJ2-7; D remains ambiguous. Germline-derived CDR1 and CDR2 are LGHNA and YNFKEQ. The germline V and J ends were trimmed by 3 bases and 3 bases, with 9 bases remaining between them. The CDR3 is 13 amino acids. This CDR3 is CASSHAEFYEQYF. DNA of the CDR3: TGTGCCAGCAGCCACGCGGAGTTCTACGAGCAGTACTTC.

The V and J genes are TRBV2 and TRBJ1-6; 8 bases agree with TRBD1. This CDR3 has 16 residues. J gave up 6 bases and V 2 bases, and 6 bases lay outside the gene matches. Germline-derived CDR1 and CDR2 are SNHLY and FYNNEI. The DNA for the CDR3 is TGTGCCAGCAGTGAATTAGGACAGGGACTTAATTCACCCCTCCACTTT. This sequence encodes CASSELGQGLNSPLHF.

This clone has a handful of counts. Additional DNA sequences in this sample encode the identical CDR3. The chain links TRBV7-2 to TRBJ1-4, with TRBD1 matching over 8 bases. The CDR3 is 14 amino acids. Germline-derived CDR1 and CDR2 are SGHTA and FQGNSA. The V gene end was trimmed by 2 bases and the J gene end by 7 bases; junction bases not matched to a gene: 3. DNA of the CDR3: TGTGCCAGCAGCTTACAAACAGGGGGTGAAAAACTGTTTTTT. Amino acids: CASSLQTGGEKLFF. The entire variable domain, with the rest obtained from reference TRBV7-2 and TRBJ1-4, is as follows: GAGVSQSPSNKVTEKGKDVELRCDPISGHTALYWYRQSLGQGLEFLIYFQGNSAPDKSGLPSDRFSAERTGGSVSTLTIQRTQQEDSAVYLCASSLQTGGEKLFFGSGTQLSVL.

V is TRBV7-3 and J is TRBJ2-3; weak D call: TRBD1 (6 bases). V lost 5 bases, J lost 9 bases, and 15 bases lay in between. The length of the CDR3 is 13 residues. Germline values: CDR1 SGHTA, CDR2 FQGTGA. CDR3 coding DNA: TGTGCCAGCAGCGCCGGACAGATCGGAACGCAGTATTTT. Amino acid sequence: CASSAGQIGTQYF.

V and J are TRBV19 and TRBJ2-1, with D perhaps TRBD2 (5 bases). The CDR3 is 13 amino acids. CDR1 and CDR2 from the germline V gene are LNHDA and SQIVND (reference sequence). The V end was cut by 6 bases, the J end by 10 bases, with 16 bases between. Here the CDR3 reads CASSPSGLREQFF. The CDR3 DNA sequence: TGTGCCAGTAGCCCCAGCGGACTCAGGGAGCAGTTCTTC.

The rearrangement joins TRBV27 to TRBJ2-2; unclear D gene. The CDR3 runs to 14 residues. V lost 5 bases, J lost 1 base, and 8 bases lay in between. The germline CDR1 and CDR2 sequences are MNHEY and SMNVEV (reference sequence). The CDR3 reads CASSMQRNTGELFF. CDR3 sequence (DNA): TGTGCCAGCAGTATGCAGCGGAACACCGGGGAGCTGTTTTTT.

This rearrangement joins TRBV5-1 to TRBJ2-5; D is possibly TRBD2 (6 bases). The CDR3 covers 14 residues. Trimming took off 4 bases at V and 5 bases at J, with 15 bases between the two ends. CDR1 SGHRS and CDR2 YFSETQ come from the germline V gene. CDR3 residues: CASSRPGGRETQYF. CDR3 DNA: TGCGCCAGCAGCCGCCCTGGAGGGAGGGAGACCCAGTACTTC.

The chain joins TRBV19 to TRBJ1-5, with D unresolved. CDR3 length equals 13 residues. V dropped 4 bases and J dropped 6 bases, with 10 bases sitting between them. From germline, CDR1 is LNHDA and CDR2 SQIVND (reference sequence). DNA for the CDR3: TGTGCCAGTAGTACTCGAAGTAGTCAGCCCCAGCATTTT. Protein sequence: CASSTRSSQPQHF.

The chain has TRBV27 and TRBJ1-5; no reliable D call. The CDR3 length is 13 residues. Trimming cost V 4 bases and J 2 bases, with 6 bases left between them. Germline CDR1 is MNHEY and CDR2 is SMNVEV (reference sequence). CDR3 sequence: CASSYFGNQPQHF. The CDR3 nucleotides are TGTGCCAGCAGTTATTTCGGCAATCAGCCCCAGCATTTT.

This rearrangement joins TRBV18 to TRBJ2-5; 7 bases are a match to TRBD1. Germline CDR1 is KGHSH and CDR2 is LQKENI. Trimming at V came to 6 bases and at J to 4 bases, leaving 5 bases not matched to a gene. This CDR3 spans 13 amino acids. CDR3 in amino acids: CASSAGTVETQYF. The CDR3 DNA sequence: TGTGCCAGCTCCGCCGGGACAGTAGAGACCCAGTACTTC. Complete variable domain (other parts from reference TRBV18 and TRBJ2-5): NAGVMQNPRHLVRRRGQEARLRCSPMKGHSHVYWYRQLPEEGLKFMVYLQKENIIDESGMPKERFSAEFPKEGPSILRIQQVVRGDSAAYFCASSAGTVETQYFGPGTRLLVL.

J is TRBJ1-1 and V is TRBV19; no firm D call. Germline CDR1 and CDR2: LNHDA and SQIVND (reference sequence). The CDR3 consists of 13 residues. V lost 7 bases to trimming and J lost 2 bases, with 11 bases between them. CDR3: CASKFGSNTEAFF. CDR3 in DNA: TGTGCCAGTAAGTTCGGGTCCAACACTGAAGCTTTCTTT.

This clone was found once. CDR3 residues: CASSAGPVFEQYF. CDR3 in DNA: TGTGCCAGCTCGGCAGGGCCTGTGTTCGAGCAGTACTTC. This sequence joins TRBV19 and TRBJ2-7; D is possibly TRBD1 (5 bases). CDR3 length: 13 residues. V lost 9 bases, J lost 6 bases, and 18 bases lay in between. From germline, CDR1 is LNHDA and CDR2 SQIVND (reference sequence).

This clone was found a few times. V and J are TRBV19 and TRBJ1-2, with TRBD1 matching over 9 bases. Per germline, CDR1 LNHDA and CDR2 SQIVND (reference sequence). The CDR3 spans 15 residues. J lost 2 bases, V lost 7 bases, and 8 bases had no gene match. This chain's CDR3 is CASTPTGTGNYGYTF. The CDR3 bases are TGTGCCAGTACCCCTACCGGGACAGGGAACTATGGCTACACCTTC.

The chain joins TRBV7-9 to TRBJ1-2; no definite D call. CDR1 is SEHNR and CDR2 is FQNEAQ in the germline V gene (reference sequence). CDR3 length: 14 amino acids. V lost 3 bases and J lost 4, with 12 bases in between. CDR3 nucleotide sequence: TGTGCCAGCAGCTTCACGGGGAACACCTATGGCTACACCTTC. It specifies CASSFTGNTYGYTF.

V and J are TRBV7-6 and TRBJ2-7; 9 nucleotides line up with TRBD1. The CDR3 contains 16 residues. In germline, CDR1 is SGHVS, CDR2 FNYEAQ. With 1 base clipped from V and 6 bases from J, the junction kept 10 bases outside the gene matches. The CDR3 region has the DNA TGTGCCAGCAGCTTAGGGAGGCCGGGACAGGGCTTCGAGCAGTACTTC. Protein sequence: CASSLGRPGQGFEQYF.

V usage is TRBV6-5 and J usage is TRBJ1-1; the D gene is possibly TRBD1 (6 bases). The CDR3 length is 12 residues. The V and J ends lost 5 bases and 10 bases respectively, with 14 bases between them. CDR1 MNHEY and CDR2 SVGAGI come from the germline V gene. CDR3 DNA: TGTGCCAGCAGTAAAGACAGGCGAACAGCTTTCTTT. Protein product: CASSKDRRTAFF.

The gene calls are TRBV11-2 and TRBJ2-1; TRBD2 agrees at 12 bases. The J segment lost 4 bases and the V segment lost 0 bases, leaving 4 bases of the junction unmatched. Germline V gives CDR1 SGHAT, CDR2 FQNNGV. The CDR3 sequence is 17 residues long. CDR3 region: CASSLELAGGLYNEQFF. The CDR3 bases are TGTGCCAGCAGCTTAGAACTAGCGGGGGGCTTGTACAATGAGCAGTTCTTC.

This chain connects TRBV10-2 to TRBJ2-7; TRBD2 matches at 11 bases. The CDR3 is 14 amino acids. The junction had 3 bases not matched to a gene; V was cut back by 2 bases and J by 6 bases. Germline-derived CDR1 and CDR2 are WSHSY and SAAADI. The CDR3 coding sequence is TGCGCCAGCAGTGAGCCGGGACTAGCGGCCGAGCAGTACTTC. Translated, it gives CASSEPGLAAEQYF.

The CDR3 spells CASSSGGAGGASDTQYF. The CDR3 nucleotides are TGTGCCAGCTCCTCTGGAGGGGCGGGGGGGGCAAGTGATACGCAGTATTTT. This chain joins TRBV7-9 and TRBJ2-3, with 9 bases aligning to TRBD2. V lost 8 bases and J lost 6; bases outside the gene matches: 18. The germline gives CDR1 SEHNR, CDR2 FQNEAQ (reference sequence). The CDR3 has 17 residues.

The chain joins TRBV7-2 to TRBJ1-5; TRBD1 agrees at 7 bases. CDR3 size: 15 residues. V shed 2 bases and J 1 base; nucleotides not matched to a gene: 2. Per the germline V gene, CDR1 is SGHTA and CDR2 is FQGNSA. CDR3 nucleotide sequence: TGTGCCAGCAGCTTAAGGGGGCTAAGCAATCAGCCCCAGCATTTT. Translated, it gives CASSLRGLSNQPQHF.